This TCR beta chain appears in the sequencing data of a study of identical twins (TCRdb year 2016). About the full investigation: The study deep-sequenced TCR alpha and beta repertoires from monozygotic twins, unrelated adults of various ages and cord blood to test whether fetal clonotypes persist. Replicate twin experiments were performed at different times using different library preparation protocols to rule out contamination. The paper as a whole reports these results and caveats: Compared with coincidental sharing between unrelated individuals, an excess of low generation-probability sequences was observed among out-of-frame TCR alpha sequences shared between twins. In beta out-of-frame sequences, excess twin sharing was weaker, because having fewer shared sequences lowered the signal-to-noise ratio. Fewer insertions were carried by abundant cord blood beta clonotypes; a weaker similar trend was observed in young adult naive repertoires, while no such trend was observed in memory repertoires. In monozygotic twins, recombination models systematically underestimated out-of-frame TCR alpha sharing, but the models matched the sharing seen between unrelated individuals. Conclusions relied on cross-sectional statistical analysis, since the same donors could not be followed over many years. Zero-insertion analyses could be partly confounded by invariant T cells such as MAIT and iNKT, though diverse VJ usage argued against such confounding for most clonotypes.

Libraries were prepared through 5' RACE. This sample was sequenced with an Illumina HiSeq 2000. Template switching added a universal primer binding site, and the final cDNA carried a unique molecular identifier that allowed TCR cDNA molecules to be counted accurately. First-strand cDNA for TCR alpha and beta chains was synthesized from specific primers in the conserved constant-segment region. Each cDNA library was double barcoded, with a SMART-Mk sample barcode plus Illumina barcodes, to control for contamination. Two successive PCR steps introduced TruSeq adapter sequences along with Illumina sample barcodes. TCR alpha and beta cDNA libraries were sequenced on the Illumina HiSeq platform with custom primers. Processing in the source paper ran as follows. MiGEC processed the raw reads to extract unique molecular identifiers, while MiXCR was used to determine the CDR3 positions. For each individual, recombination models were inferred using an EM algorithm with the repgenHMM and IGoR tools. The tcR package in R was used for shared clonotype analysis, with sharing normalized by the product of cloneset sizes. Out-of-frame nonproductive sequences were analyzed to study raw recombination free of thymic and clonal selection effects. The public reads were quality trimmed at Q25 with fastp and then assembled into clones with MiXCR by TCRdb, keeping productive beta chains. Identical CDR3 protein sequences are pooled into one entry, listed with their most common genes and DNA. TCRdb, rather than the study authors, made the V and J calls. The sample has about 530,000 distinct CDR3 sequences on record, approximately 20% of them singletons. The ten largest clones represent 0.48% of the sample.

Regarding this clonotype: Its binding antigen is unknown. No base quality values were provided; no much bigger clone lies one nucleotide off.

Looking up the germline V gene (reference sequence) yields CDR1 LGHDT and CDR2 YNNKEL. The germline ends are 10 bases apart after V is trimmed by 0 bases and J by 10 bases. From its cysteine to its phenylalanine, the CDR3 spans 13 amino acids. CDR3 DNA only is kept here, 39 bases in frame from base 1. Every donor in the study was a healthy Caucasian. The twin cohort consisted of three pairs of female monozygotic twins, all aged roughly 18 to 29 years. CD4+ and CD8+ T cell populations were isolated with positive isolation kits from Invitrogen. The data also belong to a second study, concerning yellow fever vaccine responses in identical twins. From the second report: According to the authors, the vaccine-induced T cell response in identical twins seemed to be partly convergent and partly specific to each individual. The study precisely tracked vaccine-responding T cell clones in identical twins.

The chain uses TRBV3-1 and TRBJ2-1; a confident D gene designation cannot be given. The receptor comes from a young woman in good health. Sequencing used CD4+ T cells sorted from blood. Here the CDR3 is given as CASSQDLVGEQFF. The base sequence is TGTGCCAGCAGCCAAGATCTTGTCGGGGAGCAGTTCTTC.